Listed below are T cell receptor beta chains from one sample, sequenced in a study of T cell changes during pregnancy in multiple sclerosis. Clones were read by immunoSEQ multiplex PCR, and TCRdb kept only the in-frame ones, dropping some. The sample records about 88,000 clones, 80% to 95% being singletons. The specimen was peripheral blood, collected in the first trimester of pregnancy. The receptor set was obtained from a female donor with multiple sclerosis, enrolled in a pregnancy study. Each CDR3 is given with its conserved first and last residue. Each record gives: J gene, V gene, D gene, clone size, CDR3 DNA, CDR3 protein. A D gene is named only where the DNA matches it firmly. The size of a clone is reported for some rows only, either as once, few or many, or as a class for expanded clones.

TRBJ2-7	TRBV19	-	-	TGTGCCAGTAGTAGTACCGGGAGCGCCTACGAGCAGTACTTC	CASSSTGSAYEQYF
TRBJ2-1	TRBV5-4	-	-	TGTGCCAGCAGCTCAGCCGGGAGCTCCTACAATGAGCAGTTCTTC	CASSSAGSSYNEQFF
TRBJ2-3	TRBV27	TRBD2	-	TGTGCCAGCAGTTTTCAAGCGGGGCTCACAGATACGCAGTATTTT	CASSFQAGLTDTQYF
TRBJ2-7	TRBV5-1	-	-	TGCGCCAGCAGCTTGGAGAATCCAGCGGACTACGAGCAGTACTTC	CASSLENPADYEQYF
TRBJ1-2	TRBV4-1	TRBD1	-	TGCGCCAGCAGCCAGGGACAGGTAAACTATGGCTACACCTTC	CASSQGQVNYGYTF
TRBJ1-2	TRBV11-2	TRBD1	-	TGTGCCAGCAGCTTAGATCTGTCAGGGGGCACCTATGGCTACACCTTC	CASSLDLSGGTYGYTF
TRBJ2-3	TRBV19	-	-	TGTGCCAGTAGTATACCAGGTCCCGCAGATACGCAGTATTTT	CASSIPGPADTQYF
TRBJ1-5	TRBV28	TRBD1	-	TGTGCCAGCTGGGACAGGGGGCAGCAGCCCCAGCATTTT	CASWDRGQQPQHF
TRBJ2-7	TRBV5-4	TRBD1	-	TGTGCCAGCAGCTCACCGACAGGGGCCGAGCAGTACTTC	CASSSPTGAEQYF
TRBJ2-1	TRBV7-2	TRBD2	-	TGTGCCAGCAGGTCCGGGACTATAGACAATGAGCAGTTCTTC	CASRSGTIDNEQFF
TRBJ1-2	TRBV19	-	few	TGTGCCAGTAACAGGGTTTCGAACTATGGCTACACCTTC	CASNRVSNYGYTF
TRBJ2-1	TRBV5-1	TRBD2	-	TGCGCCAGCAGCACCGGGACTAGCGGGTTGTACAATGAGCAGTTCTTC	CASSTGTSGLYNEQFF
TRBJ2-7	TRBV11-3	TRBD1	few	TGTGCCAGCAGCCGGGACAGGGACTCCTACGAGCAGTACTTC	CASSRDRDSYEQYF
TRBJ2-7	TRBV5-4	-	-	TGTGCCAGCAGCTTGACCTCGAGTTCGGGGCAGTACTTC	CASSLTSSSGQYF
TRBJ2-3	TRBV7-3	TRBD2	-	TGTGCCAGCAGCTTAATGGGACTAGCGGGAGGATCCCAAAACACAGATACGCAGTATTTT	CASSLMGLAGGSQNTDTQYF
TRBJ2-7	TRBV19	-	-	TGTGCCAGTTCAAATCGACAAGGAACCTACGAGCAGTACTTC	CASSNRQGTYEQYF
TRBJ1-2	TRBV5-4	-	once	TGTGCCAGCAGCTTGGGTACAGGGCCAAATGGCTACACCTTC	CASSLGTGPNGYTF
TRBJ1-1	TRBV30	-	-	TGTGCCTGGAGCGGGGTTGGTGGCACTGAAGCTTTCTTT	CAWSGVGGTEAFF
TRBJ2-1	TRBV5-1	TRBD2	-	TGCGCCAGCAGGTCGACTAGCGGGAGTCAAAATGAGCAGTTCTTC	CASRSTSGSQNEQFF
TRBJ2-7	TRBV27	-	-	TGTGCCAGCAGCAACAGGGTCGAGCAGTACTTC	CASSNRVEQYF
TRBJ2-6	TRBV30	TRBD1	-	TGTGCCTGCAGAACTGGGACAGGGACTCTTAACGTCCTGACTTTC	CACRTGTGTLNVLTF
TRBJ2-1	TRBV11-3	-	-	TGTGCCAGCAGTTCAGGGGTGAACTCCTACAATGAGCAGTTCTTC	CASSSGVNSYNEQFF
TRBJ1-2	TRBV5-1	TRBD1	-	TGCGCCAGCAGCTTGGAAGGGGGCGATGGCTACACCTTC	CASSLEGGDGYTF
TRBJ1-1	TRBV2	-	-	TGTGCCAGCAGAATCGACAGTACCACTGAAGCTTTCTTT	CASRIDSTTEAFF
TRBJ1-1	TRBV2	-	few	TGTGCCAGCAGTGAAGTAGCCAGGGGCACTGAAGCTTTCTTT	CASSEVARGTEAFF
TRBJ1-5	TRBV21-1	-	-	TGTGCCAGCAGCCCCAGTGGGCCGCAGGGGACAGGGTATCAGCCCCAGCATTTT	CASSPSGPQGTGYQPQHF
TRBJ1-4	TRBV9	-	-	TGTGCCAGCAGCGTAGAGTTGGGGGGAAAAAAACTGTTTTTT	CASSVELGGKKLFF
TRBJ2-5	TRBV19	TRBD2	-	TGTGCCAGTAGTACCCCCCGGGGACTAGCGGGAGTGGAGACCCAGTACTTC	CASSTPRGLAGVETQYF
TRBJ2-7	TRBV6-1	TRBD1	-	TGTGCCAGCCGGGACAGGGTGTTCCTCACCTACGAGCAGTACTTC	CASRDRVFLTYEQYF
TRBJ2-5	TRBV5-6	TRBD1	-	TGTGCCAGCAGCGGAAGGACAGGGGCCGCGACCCAGTACTTC	CASSGRTGAATQYF
TRBJ1-1	TRBV18	-	once	TGTGCCAGCTCACCACCGGCCATAAGGAACACTGAAGCTTTCTTT	CASSPPAIRNTEAFF